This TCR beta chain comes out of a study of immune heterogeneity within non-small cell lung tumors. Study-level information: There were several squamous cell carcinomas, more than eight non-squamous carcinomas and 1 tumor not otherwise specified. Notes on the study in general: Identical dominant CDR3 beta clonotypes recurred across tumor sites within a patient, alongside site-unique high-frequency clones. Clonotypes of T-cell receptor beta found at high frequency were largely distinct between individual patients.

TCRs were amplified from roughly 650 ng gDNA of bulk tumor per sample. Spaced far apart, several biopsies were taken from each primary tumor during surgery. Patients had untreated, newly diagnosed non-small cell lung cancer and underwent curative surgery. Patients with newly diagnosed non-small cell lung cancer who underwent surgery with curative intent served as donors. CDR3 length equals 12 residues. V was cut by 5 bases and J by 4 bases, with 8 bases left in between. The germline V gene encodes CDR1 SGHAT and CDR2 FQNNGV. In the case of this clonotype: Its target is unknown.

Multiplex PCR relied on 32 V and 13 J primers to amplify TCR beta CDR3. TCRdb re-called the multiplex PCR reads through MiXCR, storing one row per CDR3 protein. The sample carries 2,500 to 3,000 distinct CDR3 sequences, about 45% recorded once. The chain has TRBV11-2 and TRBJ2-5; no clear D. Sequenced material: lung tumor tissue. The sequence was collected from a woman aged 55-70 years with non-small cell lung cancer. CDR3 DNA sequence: TGTGCCAGCAGCCATACCCCAGAGACCCAGTACTTC. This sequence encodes CASSHTPETQYF.